The clone carrying this TCR beta chain has just a few counts. Its antigen is unknown. Quantitative 5'-RACE with molecular barcodes was used to make the TCR beta libraries. Each CDR3 protein gets one entry after TCRdb re-called the 5' RACE reads with MiXCR. The sample holds some 400,000 distinct CDR3 sequences, around 24% seen once. This record belongs to a study of CD8 T cells in ankylosing spondylitis. This CDR3 has 14 residues. The ends were cut back, 3 bases at V and 10 bases at J, with 15 bases in the middle. Study observations and caveats: Characteristic of ankylosing spondylitis blood, it appeared, was a TCR beta motif comprising about eight highly homologous variants. CD8+ by phenotype, disease-linked clones were relatively rare in peripheral blood. Both synovial fluid and blood in reactive arthritis had previously been reported to carry some motif variants. Disease-linked clones reportedly showed significant enrichment in matched ankylosing spondylitis synovial fluid.

The V call is TRBV12-3 or TRBV12-4, the J call TRBJ1-4; the D is unclear. The TCR originated in a male donor with ankylosing spondylitis. Sequencing input: blood, either unsorted or a sorted T cell fraction (not recorded which). This CDR3 is CASSFGDPSGKLFF. The CDR3 DNA reads as TGTGCCAGCAGTTTCGGAGACCCCAGCGGAAAACTGTTTTTT.